This T cell receptor beta chain was found in a study of cytomegalovirus exposure and HLA in healthy donors. Study-wide context: Sequencing of 180 million or so T cells in an earlier analysis found around 100 million unique TCR beta sequences.

Nominal health characterized the donors when sampled, though unrecorded immune exposures were likely. Researchers ran the PCR with 60 Vbeta and 13 Jbeta primers. Clones were read by immunoSEQ multiplex PCR, and TCRdb kept only the in-frame ones, dropping some. The profile covers fewer than 200,000 clones, with about 86% appearing a single time and under 2% taken by the ten largest. Broader study findings: In vitro work confirmed that three CMV-associated chains recognize CMV antigens.

In its sample, this clone was seen a few times. The antigen is not known. Deletions cut 2 bases from V and 9 bases from J, with 20 bases between. Per the germline V gene, CDR1 is MNHEY and CDR2 is SMNVEV (reference sequence). This CDR3 has 16 residues. The receptor's source is a man aged 40-49 years in good health and CMV-seropositive. The sample was PBMCs. The J gene is TRBJ2-1, the V gene TRBV27; perhaps TRBD2 as D (6 bases). This chain's CDR3 is CASSLVAGRGLGEQFF. CDR3 DNA: TGTGCCAGCAGTTTAGTGGCGGGAAGAGGCCTCGGTGAGCAGTTCTTC.